This T cell receptor (beta chain) was recorded in a study of blood T cell repertoires in COVID-19. In the study overall: Sites in the United States, Italy and Spain provided acute and convalescent COVID-19 samples.

Assay used: immunoSEQ multiplex PCR; TCRdb lists only in-frame clones, some missing. In the table there are about 330,000 clones, over 80% of which are singletons. This CDR3 is 13 amino acids long. The J segment lost 3 bases and the V segment lost 10 bases, leaving 8 bases of the junction unmatched. Per the germline V gene, CDR1 is LNHDA and CDR2 is SQIVND (reference sequence). This receptor was taken from a man aged 25-45 years with COVID-19, enrolled during active disease. The sequenced sample was peripheral blood. The gene calls are TRBV19 and TRBJ2-7; 8 bases match TRBD2. This CDR3 reads CATTESGSYEQYF. CDR3 nucleotides: TGTGCCACCACTGAGAGCGGGAGCTACGAGCAGTACTTC.